This TCR beta chain was captured in a study of cytomegalovirus exposure and HLA in healthy donors. This clone was detected only a few times. The PCR used 60 Vbeta and 13 Jbeta primers. Measured with immunoSEQ multiplex PCR; TCRdb has only the in-frame clones, and not every one. The data hold some 200,000 clones, with around 86% observed a single time. Material for sequencing was PBMCs. This TCR was sampled from a young woman in good health and CMV-seronegative.

This CDR3 reads CASSQSNRGMNTEAFF. CDR3 bases: TGTGCCAGCAGCCAAAGTAACAGGGGCATGAACACTGAAGCTTTCTTT. This chain links TRBV4-2 with TRBJ1-1; 7 bases are shared with TRBD1. The CDR3 is 16 amino acids. The germline V gene encodes CDR1 LGHNA and CDR2 YNFKEQ. With V trimmed by 2 bases and J by 0 bases, 6 bases remained unmatched.